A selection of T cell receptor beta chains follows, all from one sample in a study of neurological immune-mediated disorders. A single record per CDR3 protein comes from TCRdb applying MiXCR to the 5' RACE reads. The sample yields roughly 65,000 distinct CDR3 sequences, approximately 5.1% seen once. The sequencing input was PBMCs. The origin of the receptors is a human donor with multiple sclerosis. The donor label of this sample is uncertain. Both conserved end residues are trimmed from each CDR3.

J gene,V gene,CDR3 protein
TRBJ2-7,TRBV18,ASSPFRDTRYEQY
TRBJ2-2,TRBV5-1,ASSLTESNTGELF
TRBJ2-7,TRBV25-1,ASSELRGEQY
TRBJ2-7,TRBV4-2,ASSQEMHVGGEQY
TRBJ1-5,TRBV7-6,ASSFYICSASRAGQPQH
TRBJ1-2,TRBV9,ASSAYRVDPDGYT
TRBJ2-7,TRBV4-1,ASSQGGGLYEQY
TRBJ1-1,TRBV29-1,SVEVVRDTEAF
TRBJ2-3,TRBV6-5,ASRAQTDTQY
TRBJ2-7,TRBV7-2,ASSLDGTTYEQY
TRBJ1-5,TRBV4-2,ASSQDRRQPQH
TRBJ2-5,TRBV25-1,ASSELGAHQETQY
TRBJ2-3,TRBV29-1,SVEVDTDTQY
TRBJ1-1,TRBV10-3,AIFDDFEAF
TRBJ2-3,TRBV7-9,ASSFGLDLSTDTQY
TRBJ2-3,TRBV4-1,ASSQGGMSTDTQY
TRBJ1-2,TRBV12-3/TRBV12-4,ANQRSGTGDGYT
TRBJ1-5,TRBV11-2,ASSLRGGSGQPQH
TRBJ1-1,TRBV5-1,ASSRGSGPQNTEAF
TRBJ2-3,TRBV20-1,SAPRDSDTQY
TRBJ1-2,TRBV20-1,SADDRGNYGYT
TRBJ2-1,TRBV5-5,ASSPAGTSELGEQF
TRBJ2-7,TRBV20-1,SARDRLAGTYEQY
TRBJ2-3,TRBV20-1,SADRGTDTQY
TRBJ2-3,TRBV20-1,SARRGQGTDTQY
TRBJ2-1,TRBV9,ASSTPNNEQF
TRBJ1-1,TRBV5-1,ASRFRGTGDQAF
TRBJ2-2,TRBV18,ASSPPGELF
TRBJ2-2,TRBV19,ASSDGGATGELF